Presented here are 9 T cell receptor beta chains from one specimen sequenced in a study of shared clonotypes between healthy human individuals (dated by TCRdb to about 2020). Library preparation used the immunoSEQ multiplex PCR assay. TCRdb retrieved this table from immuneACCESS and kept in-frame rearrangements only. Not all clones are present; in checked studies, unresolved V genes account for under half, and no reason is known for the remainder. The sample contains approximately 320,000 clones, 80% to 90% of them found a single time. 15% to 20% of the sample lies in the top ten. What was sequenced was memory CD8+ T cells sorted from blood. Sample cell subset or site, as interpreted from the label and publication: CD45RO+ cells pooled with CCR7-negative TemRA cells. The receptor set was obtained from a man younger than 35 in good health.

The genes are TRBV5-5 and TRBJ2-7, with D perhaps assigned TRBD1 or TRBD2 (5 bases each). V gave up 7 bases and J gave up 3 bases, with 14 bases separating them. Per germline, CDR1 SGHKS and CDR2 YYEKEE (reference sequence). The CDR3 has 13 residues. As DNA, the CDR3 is TGTGCCAGCCACCGGGACGGTAGCTACGAGCAGTACTTC. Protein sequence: CASHRDGSYEQYF.

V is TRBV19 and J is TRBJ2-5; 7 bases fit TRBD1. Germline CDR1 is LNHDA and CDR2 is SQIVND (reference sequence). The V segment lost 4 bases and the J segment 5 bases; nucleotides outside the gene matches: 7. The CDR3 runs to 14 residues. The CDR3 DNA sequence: TGTGCCAGTAGTAAGACAGGGATATCGGAGACCCAGTACTTC. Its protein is CASSKTGISETQYF.

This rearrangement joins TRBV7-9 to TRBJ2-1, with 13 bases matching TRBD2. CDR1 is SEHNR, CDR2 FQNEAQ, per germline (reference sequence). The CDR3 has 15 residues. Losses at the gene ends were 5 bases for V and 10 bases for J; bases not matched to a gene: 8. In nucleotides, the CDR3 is TGTGCCAGCAGCGTCGGACTAGCGGGAGTCCCGGAGCAGTTCTTC. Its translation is CASSVGLAGVPEQFF. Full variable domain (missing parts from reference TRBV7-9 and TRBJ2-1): DTGVSQNPRHKITKRGQNVTFRCDPISEHNRLYWYRQTLGQGPEFLTYFQNEAQLEKSRLLSDRFSAERPKGSFSTLEIQRTEQGDSAMYLCASSVGLAGVPEQFFGPGTRLTVL.

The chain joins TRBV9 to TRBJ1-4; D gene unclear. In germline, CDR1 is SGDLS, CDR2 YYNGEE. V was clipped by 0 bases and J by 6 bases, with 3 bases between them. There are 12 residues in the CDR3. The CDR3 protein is CASSVDDEKLFF. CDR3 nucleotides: TGTGCCAGCAGCGTAGATGATGAAAAACTGTTTTTT. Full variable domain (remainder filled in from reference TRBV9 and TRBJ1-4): DSGVTQTPKHLITATGQRVTLRCSPRSGDLSVYWYQQSLDQGLQFLIQYYNGEERAKGNILERFSAQQFPDLHSELNLSSLELGDSALYFCASSVDDEKLFFGSGTQLSVL.

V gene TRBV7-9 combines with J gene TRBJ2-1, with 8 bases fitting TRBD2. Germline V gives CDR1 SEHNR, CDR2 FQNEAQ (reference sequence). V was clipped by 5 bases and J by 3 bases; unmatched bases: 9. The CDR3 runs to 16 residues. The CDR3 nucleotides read TGTGCCAGCAGCATATCCGGGACTAGGCTCTACAATGAGCAGTTCTTC. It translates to CASSISGTRLYNEQFF.

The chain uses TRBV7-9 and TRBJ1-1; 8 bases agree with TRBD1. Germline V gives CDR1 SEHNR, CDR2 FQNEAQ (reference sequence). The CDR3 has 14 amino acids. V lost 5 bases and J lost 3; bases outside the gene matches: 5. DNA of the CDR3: TGTGCCAGCAGCGCGGCAGGGGGCTACACTGAAGCTTTCTTT. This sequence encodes CASSAAGGYTEAFF.

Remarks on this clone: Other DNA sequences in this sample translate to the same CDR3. The DNA for the CDR3 is TGTGCCTGGAGTCCACCCGGGACTGAAGCTTTCTTT. Translating it yields CAWSPPGTEAFF. J is TRBJ1-1 and V is TRBV30; no definite D call. Looked up from germline, CDR1 is GTSNPN and CDR2 is SVGIG (reference sequence). This CDR3 has 12 residues. Trimming took off 2 bases at V and 5 bases at J, with 9 bases between the two ends.

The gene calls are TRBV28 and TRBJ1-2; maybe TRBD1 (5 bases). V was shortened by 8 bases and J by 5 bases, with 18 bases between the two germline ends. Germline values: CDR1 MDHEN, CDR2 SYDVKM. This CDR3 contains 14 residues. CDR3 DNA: TGTGCCAGCCTCCGAAACGAGGAGGGGTATGGCTACACCTTC. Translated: CASLRNEEGYGYTF.

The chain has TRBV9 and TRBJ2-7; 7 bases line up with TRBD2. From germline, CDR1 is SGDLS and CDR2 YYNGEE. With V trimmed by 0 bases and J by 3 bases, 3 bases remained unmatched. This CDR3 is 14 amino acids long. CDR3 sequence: CASSVASGLYEQYF. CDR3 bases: TGTGCCAGCAGCGTAGCTAGCGGACTCTACGAGCAGTACTTC. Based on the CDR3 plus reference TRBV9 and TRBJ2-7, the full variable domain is DSGVTQTPKHLITATGQRVTLRCSPRSGDLSVYWYQQSLDQGLQFLIQYYNGEERAKGNILERFSAQQFPDLHSELNLSSLELGDSALYFCASSVASGLYEQYFGPGTRLTVT.